Listed here is a single TCR beta chain. This clonotype appeared a few times. The antigen it binds to is not known. Base qualities are missing; no much larger clone stands one base away. These data are taken from a study of molecular identifiers for immune sequencing clone quantification (dated by TCRdb to the late 2010s). About the full investigation: For a replicate experiment, RNA from around 20,000 or 100,000 naive CD8 T cells was divided into five aliquots, of which four were sequenced. The study was a methods study using CD8 T cells to benchmark molecular-identifier clustering-based TCR repertoire sequencing (MIDCIRS) and TCR RNA copy counting. Broad study findings and their caveats: About 3 recovered TCR RNA copies per cell were obtained by modeling, versus roughly 10 by digital PCR, implying a capture efficiency of 25% to 30%. Clones above 20 RNA copies held over 99% of molecules in CMV-specific effector cells but under 1% in naive cells. Identical TCR molecules sharing a barcode could cause highly expanded clone sizes to be underestimated. When barcode sub-clustering was left out, chimeric consensus sequences inflated TCR diversity, with chimeras reaching as high as 47%. The naive libraries included spiked-in Jurkat TCR RNA (approximately 11 copies' worth), and this RNA is not part of the donor repertoire. A single cell's worth of spiked-in Jurkat TCR RNA was reported detectable even among under 1.1 million naive CD8 T cells.

Libraries were built with PCR. TCRdb shows the sequencer as NextSeq 500. Bulk TCR libraries were generated as previously described, with the TCR primers listed in Table S5 used. Purification of total RNA was performed with the Qiagen AllPrep DNA/RNA kit. Before any analysis, reads coming from multiple sequencing runs of the same library were combined into one pool. The original methods were these. Reads were retained only if an exact TCR constant sequence was present, and the retained reads were trimmed to 150 nt and grouped according to their 12-nt molecular barcodes. Reads in each barcode group were sub-clustered using a 15% Levenshtein threshold, and a quality-weighted consensus sequence was built for each RNA molecule. Non-functional sequences were filtered out, along with any lower-count sequence sitting one edit away from another sequence. Based on a fit of two negative binomial distributions, barcode sub-clusters having less than 20% of the maximum read count were discarded. TCRdb itself trimmed the public reads at Q25 with fastp, ran MiXCR and retained productive beta chains. Every distinct CDR3 protein forms one entry, paired with its most common genes and DNA. The authors' filters were not applied to this entry. The sample table contains 100,000 or so distinct CDR3 sequences; only one count was recorded for roughly a third of them. The ten largest clones add up to 4% to 5% of the sample.

From its cysteine to its phenylalanine, the CDR3 spans 18 amino acids. The retained sequence is limited to the CDR3, 54 bases, with the frame set at the first base. The V end loses 3 bases and the J end loses 5 bases, and a stretch of 25 bases separates them. Looking up the germline V gene (reference sequence) yields CDR1 LNHNV and CDR2 YYDKDF. Libraries of naive CD8 T cells were built from around 20,000 to 990,000 sorted cells, with 10%, 30% or 50% of the purified RNA used. On a BD FACSAria II, naive CD8 T cells were FACS-sorted as CD8+CD4-CCR7+CD45RA+ and collected into RLT Plus buffer. Around 11 TCR copies' worth of Jurkat RNA were spiked into 20,000-1,000,000 naive CD8 T cell samples to test detection sensitivity. CD8 T cells were enriched using RosetteSep CD8+ T Cell Enrichment Cocktail and Ficoll-Paque, and the enriched cells then underwent ACK red cell lysis.

This clonotype was obtained from a human donor in good health. Some libraries in this study had Jurkat cell RNA spiked in. Source material: naive CD8+ T cells from blood, with Jurkat cell RNA spiked in. This specimen's cell subset or site label, interpreted: FACS-sorted CD8+CD4-CCR7+CD45RA+ naive T cells. The V and J segments used are TRBV15 and TRBJ2-5; the D call could be TRBD1 or TRBD2, with each sharing 5 bases. The CDR3 sequence is CATSSSYLSGTAEETQYF. The DNA sequence is as follows: TGTGCCACCAGCAGCTCATACCTATCCGGGACCGCCGAGGAGACCCAGTACTTC.